This entry lists 17 T cell receptor beta chains sequenced from one sample in a study of CD8 T cells in ankylosing spondylitis. The study's findings and limits: The study identified a TCR beta motif of under ten highly homologous variants that appeared characteristic of ankylosing spondylitis blood.

TCRdb re-derived calls from the 5' RACE reads in MiXCR, one entry per CDR3 protein. The table has roughly 300,000 distinct CDR3 sequences, around 8% seen once. What these receptors recognize is not known. The specimen was blood, either unsorted or a sorted T cell fraction (not recorded which). Receptors originate from a male donor with ankylosing spondylitis.

There are many counts of this clonotype. V is TRBV3-1 and J is TRBJ2-1; TRBD2 matches at 15 bases. This CDR3 comprises 15 residues. Trimming at V came to 3 bases and at J to 6 bases, leaving 0 bases not matched to a gene. In germline, CDR1 is LGHDT, CDR2 YNNKEL (reference sequence). The CDR3 reads CASSQGLAGGNEQFF. In nucleotides, the CDR3 is TGTGCCAGCAGCCAGGGACTAGCGGGAGGCAATGAGCAGTTCTTC.

A note on this clonotype: One base away lies a much larger clone, so this may be a sequencing read error. This sequence joins TRBV7-3 and TRBJ2-4; TRBD1 matches at 8 bases. Germline lookup yields CDR1 SGHTA and CDR2 FQGTGA. Trimming removed 5 bases from V and 9 bases from J; junction bases left unmatched: 6. The CDR3 is 13 residues long. CDR3 sequence: CASSPTGGSIQYF. The CDR3 nucleotides are TGTGCCAGCAGCCCTACAGGGGGGAGCATTCAGTACTTC.

The chain employs TRBV6-5 and TRBJ2-7; possible D gene TRBD1, 6 bases. CDR1 MNHEY and CDR2 SVGAGI come from the germline V gene. Trimming shortened V by 2 bases and J by 3 bases, and 26 bases separated the two germline ends. The CDR3 covers 19 residues. In DNA, the CDR3 is TGTGCCAGCAGTTACCCCCGCCGCCGAACAGGGTACGAAGACTACGAGCAGTACTTC. Protein: CASSYPRRRTGYEDYEQYF.

This clonotype has a handful of counts. The V gene is TRBV7-9, the J gene TRBJ1-2, with a tentative D call TRBD1 (5 bases). The CDR3 is 14 residues long. Germline V lookup: CDR1 SEHNR, CDR2 FQNEAQ (reference sequence). V shed 5 bases and J shed 5 bases, with 15 bases lying between them. The CDR3 sequence: CASSRDVSAYGYTF. Here the CDR3 DNA reads TGTGCCAGCAGCAGGGACGTTAGTGCATATGGCTACACCTTC.

This rearrangement joins TRBV29-1 to TRBJ2-7, with 8 nucleotides matching TRBD2. V was clipped by 7 bases and J by 3 bases; unmatched bases: 17. The CDR3 is 16 residues long. The germline CDR1 and CDR2 sequences are SQVTM and ANQGSEA. This CDR3 reads CSARGGRLADVYEQYF. CDR3 bases: TGCAGCGCCCGGGGGGGGAGACTAGCAGATGTCTACGAGCAGTACTTC.

The chain has TRBV7-2 and TRBJ2-5; 9 bases fit TRBD1. This CDR3 contains 14 residues. J gave up 5 bases and V 5 bases, and 6 bases lay outside the gene matches. Germline V CDR1 and CDR2: SGHTA, FQGNSA. The CDR3 DNA is TGTGCCAGCAGCGTTGACAGGGGGAAGGAGACCCAGTACTTC. Translated, it gives CASSVDRGKETQYF.

The V gene is TRBV24-1, the J gene TRBJ2-7; maybe TRBD1 (5 bases). Trimming took 9 bases from V and 1 from J, leaving 12 bases between them. The germline CDR1 and CDR2 sequences are KGHDR and SFDVKD. The CDR3 contains 13 residues. CDR3 DNA sequence: TGTGCCACCTCGGCAGGGATATCCTACGAGCAGTACTTC. Its translation is CATSAGISYEQYF.

The chain couples TRBV5-1 to TRBJ2-7; the match to TRBD1 covers 7 bases. J was trimmed by 5 bases and V by 4 bases; bases with no gene match: 6. The germline gives CDR1 SGHRS, CDR2 YFSETQ. This CDR3 region has 13 residues. CDR3 residues: CASSEQGFNEQYF. As DNA, the CDR3 is TGCGCCAGCAGCGAACAGGGGTTCAACGAGCAGTACTTC.

This clonotype occurred many times. The chain uses TRBV29-1 and TRBJ2-1; 8 bases align to TRBD2. The V gene's germline CDR1 is SQVTM and CDR2 ANQGSEA. V lost 4 bases, J lost 7 bases, and 9 bases stayed unmatched. CDR3 length: 14 residues. This CDR3 reads CSVGPGGPGNEQFF. The CDR3 coding sequence is TGCAGCGTTGGCCCGGGAGGGCCGGGAAATGAGCAGTTCTTC.

V is TRBV7-2 and J is TRBJ1-5; maybe TRBD1 (5 bases). The CDR3 runs 16 residues. Trimming removed 0 bases from V and 2 bases from J, with 11 bases in between. Germline lookup yields CDR1 SGHTA and CDR2 FQGNSA. The CDR3 DNA reads TGTGCCAGCAGCTTAGCGCGGGGGGTGGGCAATCAGCCCCAGCATTTT. The encoded protein is CASSLARGVGNQPQHF. Supplemented by reference TRBV7-2 and TRBJ1-5, the full variable domain reads GAGVSQSPSNKVTEKGKDVELRCDPISGHTALYWYRQSLGQGLEFLIYFQGNSAPDKSGLPSDRFSAERTGGSVSTLTIQRTQQEDSAVYLCASSLARGVGNQPQHFGDGTRLSIL.

This clonotype was observed at least ten times. The V call is TRBV4-1, the J call TRBJ1-1; no definite D call. The CDR3 extends over 17 amino acids. V lost 4 bases, J lost 0 bases, and 18 bases lay in between. Germline V gene lookup returns CDR1 MGHRA and CDR2 YSYEKL. The CDR3 DNA reads TGCGCCAGCAGCCCCCCGTGGAGCCAAACTCTGAACACTGAAGCTTTCTTT. Translation gives CASSPPWSQTLNTEAFF.

The V gene is TRBV2, the J gene TRBJ1-2; D remains unclear. The CDR3 covers 14 residues. Germline V gene lookup returns CDR1 SNHLY and CDR2 FYNNEI. Trimming took 4 bases from V and 7 from J, leaving 16 bases between them. Here the CDR3 reads CASSVRSREGGYTF. CDR3 bases: TGTGCCAGCAGTGTTCGGTCGAGGGAGGGTGGCTACACCTTC.

The chain joins TRBV29-1 to TRBJ1-1; possible D gene TRBD1, 6 bases. The CDR3 has 14 amino acids. Trimming took off 4 bases at V and 4 bases at J, with 16 bases between the two ends. CDR1 SQVTM and CDR2 ANQGSEA come from the germline V gene. The CDR3 DNA reads as TGCAGCGTTGCCGTGCAGGGCAGGGGCACTGAAGCTTTCTTT. Its translation: CSVAVQGRGTEAFF.

This clonotype was recorded a few times. The chain employs TRBV27 and TRBJ1-3; no reliable D call. Germline CDR1 and CDR2: MNHEY and SMNVEV (reference sequence). The CDR3 totals 11 residues. Trimming left V 4 bases short and J 9 bases short, with 7 bases between. The DNA for the CDR3 is TGTGCCAGCAGTTACCAAATCACCATATATTTT. Protein: CASSYQITIYF.

This rearrangement joins TRBV19 to TRBJ2-3; D remains ambiguous. Germline V gene lookup returns CDR1 LNHDA and CDR2 SQIVND (reference sequence). Trimming left V 3 bases short and J 5 bases short, with 9 bases between. The CDR3 length is 13 residues. CDR3 loop: CASSILILDTQYF. As DNA, the CDR3 is TGTGCCAGTAGTATTCTAATCCTAGATACGCAGTATTTT.

The V and J genes are TRBV7-2 and TRBJ2-1, with TRBD2 matching 10 bases. The J segment lost 2 bases and the V segment lost 3 bases, leaving 4 bases of the junction unmatched. Germline CDR1 and CDR2: SGHTA and FQGNSA. The CDR3 contains 16 residues. The CDR3 DNA sequence: TGTGCCAGCAGCTTCACTAGCGGGATTACCTACAATGAGCAGTTCTTC. Amino acids: CASSFTSGITYNEQFF.

This clonotype appeared a few times. The CDR3 DNA is TGTGCCAGCAGCTTAGGACTAGCGGGATGGGAGCAGTACTTC. Its protein product is CASSLGLAGWEQYF. The rearrangement joins TRBV7-2 to TRBJ2-7, with 11 bases identical to TRBD2. This CDR3 is built from 14 residues. J lost 7 bases, V lost 1 base, and 3 bases had no gene match. Germline CDR1 SGHTA, CDR2 FQGNSA.